Given below is one TCR beta chain in context. V was cut by 4 bases and J by 3 bases, with 7 bases left in between. Germline CDR1 and CDR2: ENHRY and SYGVKD. CDR3 size: 12 residues. These data are taken from a study of blood T cell repertoires in COVID-19. Generated by immunoSEQ multiplex PCR, the TCRdb table keeps only in-frame clones and is missing some. The sample yields 130,000 to 150,000 clones, around 81% seen once. This receptor was obtained from a man in his sixties with active or convalescent COVID-19. Material: peripheral blood. The rearrangement uses TRBV10-3 and TRBJ2-7, with D maybe TRBD1 (6 bases). For the CDR3, the DNA is TGTGCCATCAGTGGGACAGACTACGAGCAGTACTTC. Translation gives CAISGTDYEQYF.